What follows are 7 T cell receptor beta chains derived from one specimen sequenced in a study of shared clonotypes between healthy human individuals. CD8 cells regarded as naive lacked CD45RO, were positively chosen for CCR7, and omitted terminally differentiated effector memory CD45RA+ cells. The repertoire was sequenced with immunoSEQ multiplex PCR; TCRdb's copy has only in-frame clones and lacks some. The sample has millions of clones, about 92% seen once. Material: naive CD8+ T cells from PBMCs. The receptors come from a man between 18 and 29 years old in good health. Some clones in this sample may be carry-over from other donors' samples.

This clone was recorded only once. This rearrangement joins TRBV19 to TRBJ2-2, with TRBD2 as a possible D gene (6 bases). The germline CDR1 and CDR2 sequences are LNHDA and SQIVND (reference sequence). CDR3 length: 12 amino acids. V was trimmed by 4 bases and J by 7 bases, leaving 7 bases between them. The CDR3 is CASSRGDGELFF. The CDR3 nucleotides are TGTGCCAGTAGTAGGGGGGACGGGGAGCTGTTTTTT.

This clone was seen only a few times. The J gene is TRBJ1-2, the V gene TRBV29-1, with 9 nucleotides matching TRBD1. J gave up 13 bases and V 7 bases, and 13 bases lay outside the gene matches. CDR3 length equals 12 residues. The germline V gene has CDR1 SQVTM and CDR2 ANQGSEA. The CDR3 spells CSALMGTGSGTF. The CDR3 nucleotides are TGCAGCGCCCTGATGGGGACAGGGAGCGGCACCTTC.

V and J are TRBV27 and TRBJ1-2, with 9 bases fitting TRBD1. This CDR3 spans 15 amino acids. Trimming took 3 bases from V and 2 from J; bases not matched to a gene: 4. Per the germline V gene, CDR1 is MNHEY and CDR2 is SMNVEV (reference sequence). The CDR3 DNA sequence: TGTGCCAGCAGTTTCACGACAGGGGGAAACTATGGCTACACCTTC. It specifies CASSFTTGGNYGYTF.

With respect to this clone: Other nucleotide sequences from this sample produce the same CDR3. This chain uses TRBV28 with TRBJ1-3; unclear D gene. The CDR3 contains 14 residues. Trimming took 1 base from V and 1 from J, leaving 5 bases between them. Germline V lookup: CDR1 MDHEN, CDR2 SYDVKM. The CDR3 DNA sequence: TGTGCCAGCAGTTTATCCGGGTCTGGAAACACCATATATTTT. This codes for CASSLSGSGNTIYF.

This clone was observed a few times. The chain uses TRBV28 and TRBJ2-2, with no clear D. The CDR3 runs to 12 residues. Germline V gene sequence: CDR1 MDHEN, CDR2 SYDVKM. The ends were cut back, 6 bases at V and 6 bases at J, with 8 bases in the middle. The CDR3 DNA reads as TGTGCCAGCAGACGTATCCCCGGGGAGCTGTTTTTT. It translates to CASRRIPGELFF.

The chain employs TRBV4-3 and TRBJ2-1; 13 nucleotides agree with TRBD2. V shed 0 bases and J 9 bases; nucleotides not matched to a gene: 17. CDR1 is LGHNA and CDR2 is YSLEER in the germline V gene. The CDR3 has 20 amino acids. This chain's CDR3 is CASSQDPPWTSGSIGSEQFF. The CDR3 DNA reads as TGCGCCAGCAGCCAAGATCCCCCCTGGACTAGCGGGAGTATCGGATCTGAGCAGTTCTTC.

Of note for this clone: The identical CDR3 is also encoded by other nucleotide sequences in the sample. The V and J genes are TRBV19 and TRBJ2-1; D might be TRBD2 (6 bases). CDR3 length equals 15 residues. V gave up 4 bases and J gave up 0 bases, with 10 bases separating them. Germline V gene sequence: CDR1 LNHDA, CDR2 SQIVND (reference sequence). The CDR3 spells CASSTLASSYNEQFF. DNA for the CDR3: TGTGCCAGTAGTACCCTAGCGAGCTCCTACAATGAGCAGTTCTTC.